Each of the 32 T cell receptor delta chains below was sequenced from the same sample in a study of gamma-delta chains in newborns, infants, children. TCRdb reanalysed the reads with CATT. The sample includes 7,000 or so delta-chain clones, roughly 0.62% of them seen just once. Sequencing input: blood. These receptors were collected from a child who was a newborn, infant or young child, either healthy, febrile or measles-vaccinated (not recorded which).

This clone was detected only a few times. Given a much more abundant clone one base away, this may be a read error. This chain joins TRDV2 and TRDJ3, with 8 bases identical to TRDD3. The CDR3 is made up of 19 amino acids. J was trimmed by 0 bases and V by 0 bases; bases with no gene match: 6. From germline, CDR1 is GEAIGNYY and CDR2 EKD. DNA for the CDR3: TGTGCCTGTGACACCTGGGGGATCGAAATCTCCTGGGACACCCGACAGATGTTTTTC. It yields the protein CACDTWGIEISWDTRQMFF.

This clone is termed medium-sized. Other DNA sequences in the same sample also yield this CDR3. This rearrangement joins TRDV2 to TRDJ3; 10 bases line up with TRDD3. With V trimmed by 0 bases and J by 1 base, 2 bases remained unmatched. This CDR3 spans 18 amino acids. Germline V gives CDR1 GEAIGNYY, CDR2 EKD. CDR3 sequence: CACDTALGDSWDTRQMFF. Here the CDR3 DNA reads TGTGCCTGTGACACCGCACTGGGGGATTCCTGGGACACCCGACAGATGTTTTTC.

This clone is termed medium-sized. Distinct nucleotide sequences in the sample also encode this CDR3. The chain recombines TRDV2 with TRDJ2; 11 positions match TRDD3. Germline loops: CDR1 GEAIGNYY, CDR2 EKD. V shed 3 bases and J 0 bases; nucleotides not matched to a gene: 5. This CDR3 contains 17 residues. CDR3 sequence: CACDDLLGDTLTAQLFF. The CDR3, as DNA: TGTGCCTGTGACGATTTACTGGGGGATACTTTGACAGCACAACTCTTCTTT.

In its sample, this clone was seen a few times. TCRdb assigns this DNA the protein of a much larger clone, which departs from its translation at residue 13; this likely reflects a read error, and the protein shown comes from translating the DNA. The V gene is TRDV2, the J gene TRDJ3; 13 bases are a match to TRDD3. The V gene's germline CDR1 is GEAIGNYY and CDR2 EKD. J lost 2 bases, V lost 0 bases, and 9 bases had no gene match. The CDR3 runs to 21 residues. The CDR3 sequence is CACDTVLGDTASPWDTRQMFF. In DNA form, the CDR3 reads TGTGCCTGTGACACCGTACTGGGGGATACGGCGAGCCCCTGGGACACCCGACAGATGTTTTTC.

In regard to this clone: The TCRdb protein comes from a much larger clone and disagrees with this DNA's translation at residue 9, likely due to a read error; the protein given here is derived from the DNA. The CDR3, as DNA: TGTGCCTGTGACGCCTTGGGGATCGGGGCACAACTCTTCTTT. The encoded protein is CACDALGIGAQLFF. This sequence joins TRDV2 and TRDJ2; perhaps TRDD3 as D (6 bases). CDR1 and CDR2 (germline): GEAIGNYY, EKD. This CDR3 region has 14 residues. V gave up 3 bases and J gave up 8 bases, with 15 bases separating them.

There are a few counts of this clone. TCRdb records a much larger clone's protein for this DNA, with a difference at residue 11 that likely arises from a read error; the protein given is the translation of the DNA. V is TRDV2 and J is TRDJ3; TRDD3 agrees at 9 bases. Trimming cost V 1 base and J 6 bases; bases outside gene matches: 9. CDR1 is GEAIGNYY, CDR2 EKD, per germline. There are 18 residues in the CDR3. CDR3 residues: CACDTAWGISEDTRQMFF. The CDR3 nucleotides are TGTGCCTGTGACACTGCATGGGGGATAAGTGAGGACACCCGACAGATGTTTTTC.

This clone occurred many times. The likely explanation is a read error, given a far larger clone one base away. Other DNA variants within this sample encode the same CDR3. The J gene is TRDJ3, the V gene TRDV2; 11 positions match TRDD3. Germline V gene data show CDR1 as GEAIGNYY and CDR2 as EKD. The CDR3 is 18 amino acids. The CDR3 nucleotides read TGTGCCTGCGACACCGTACTGGGGGATACCTGGGACACCCGACAGATGTTTTTC. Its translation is CACDTVLGDTWDTRQMFF.

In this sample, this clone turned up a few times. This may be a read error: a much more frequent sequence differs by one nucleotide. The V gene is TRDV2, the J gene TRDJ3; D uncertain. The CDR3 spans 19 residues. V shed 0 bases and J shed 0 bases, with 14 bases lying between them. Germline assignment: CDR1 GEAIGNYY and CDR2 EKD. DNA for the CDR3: TGTGCCTGTGACACCGTGAGGGGTACCAGCTCCTGGGACACCCGACAGATGTTTTTC. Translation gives CACDTVRGTSSWDTRQMFF.

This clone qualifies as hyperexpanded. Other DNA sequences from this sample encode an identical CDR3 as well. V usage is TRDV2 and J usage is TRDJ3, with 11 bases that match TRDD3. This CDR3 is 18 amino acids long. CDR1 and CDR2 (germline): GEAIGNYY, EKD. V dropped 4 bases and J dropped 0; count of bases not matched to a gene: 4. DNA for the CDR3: TGTGCCTGTGAGCGACTGGGGGATAACTCCTGGGACACCCGACAGATGTTTTTC. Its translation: CACERLGDNSWDTRQMFF.

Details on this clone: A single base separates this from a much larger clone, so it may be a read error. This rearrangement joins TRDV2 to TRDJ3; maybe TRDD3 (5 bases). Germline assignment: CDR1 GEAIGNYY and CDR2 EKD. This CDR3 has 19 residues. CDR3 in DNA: TGTGCCCGTGACGCCTGGATAAGGGAAAGCTCCTGGGACACCCGACAGATGTTTTTC. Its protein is CARDAWIRESSWDTRQMFF.

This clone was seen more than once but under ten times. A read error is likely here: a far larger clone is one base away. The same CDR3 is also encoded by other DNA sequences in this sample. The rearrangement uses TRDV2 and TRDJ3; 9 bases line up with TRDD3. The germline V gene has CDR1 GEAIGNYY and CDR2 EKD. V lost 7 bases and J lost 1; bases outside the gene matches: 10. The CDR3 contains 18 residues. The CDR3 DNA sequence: TGTGCCTGCGACCCCTGGGGGATCGGGTCCTGGGACACCCGACAGATGTTTTTC. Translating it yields CACDPWGIGSWDTRQMFF.

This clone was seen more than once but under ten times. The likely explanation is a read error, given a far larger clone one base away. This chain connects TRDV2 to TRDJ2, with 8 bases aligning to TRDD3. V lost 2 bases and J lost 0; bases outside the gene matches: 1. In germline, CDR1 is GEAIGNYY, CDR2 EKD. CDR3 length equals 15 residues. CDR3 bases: TGTGCCTGTGACATACTGGGGGCTTTGACAGCACAACTCTTCTTT. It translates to CACDILGALTAQLFF.

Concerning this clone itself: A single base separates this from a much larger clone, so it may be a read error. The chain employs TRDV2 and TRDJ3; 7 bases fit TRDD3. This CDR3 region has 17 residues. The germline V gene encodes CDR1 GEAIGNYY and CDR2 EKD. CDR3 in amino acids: CACDTAGGTWDTQQMFF. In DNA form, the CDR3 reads TGTGCCTGTGACACCGCTGGGGGTACCTGGGACACCCAACAGATGTTTTTC.

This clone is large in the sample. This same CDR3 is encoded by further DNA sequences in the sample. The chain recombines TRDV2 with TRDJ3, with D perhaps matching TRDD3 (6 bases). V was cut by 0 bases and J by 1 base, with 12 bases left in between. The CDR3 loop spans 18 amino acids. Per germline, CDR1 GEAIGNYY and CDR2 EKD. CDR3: CACDTVGIVSWDTRQMFF. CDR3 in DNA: TGTGCCTGTGACACCGTGGGGATCGTGTCCTGGGACACCCGACAGATGTTTTTC.

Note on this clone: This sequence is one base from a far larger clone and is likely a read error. DNA for the CDR3: TGTGCCTTTGACGTACTGGGGACGTACACCGATAAACTCATCTTT. It translates to CAFDVLGTYTDKLIF. V gene TRDV2 combines with J gene TRDJ1, with 7 bases identical to TRDD3. Germline loops: CDR1 GEAIGNYY, CDR2 EKD. CDR3 size: 15 residues.

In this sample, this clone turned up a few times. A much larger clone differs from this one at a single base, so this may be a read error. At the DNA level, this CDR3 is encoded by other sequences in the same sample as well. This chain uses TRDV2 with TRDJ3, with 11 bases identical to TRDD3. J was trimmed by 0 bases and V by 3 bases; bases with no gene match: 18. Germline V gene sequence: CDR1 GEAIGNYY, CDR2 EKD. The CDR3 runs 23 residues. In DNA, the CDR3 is TGTGCCTGTGACTCCGTTGGGTGGGGGATACGCGACGGCAGCTCCTGGGACACCCGACAGATGTTTTTC. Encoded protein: CACDSVGWGIRDGSSWDTRQMFF.

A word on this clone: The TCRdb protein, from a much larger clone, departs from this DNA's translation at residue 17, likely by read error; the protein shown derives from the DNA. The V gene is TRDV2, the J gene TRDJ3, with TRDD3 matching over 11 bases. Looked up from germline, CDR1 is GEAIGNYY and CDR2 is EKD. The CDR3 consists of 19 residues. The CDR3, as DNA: TGTGCCTGTGATGAGCTGGGGGATACTAGGTCCTGGGACACCCGACAGACGTTTTTC. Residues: CACDELGDTRSWDTRQTFF.

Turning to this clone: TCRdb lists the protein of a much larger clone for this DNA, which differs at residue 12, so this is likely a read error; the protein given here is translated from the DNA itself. The CDR3, as DNA: TGTGCCTGTGACACCGTGACTGGGGGACCCAGCTTCTGGGACACCCGACAGATGTTTTTC. Translation: CACDTVTGGPSFWDTRQMFF. The V gene is TRDV2, the J gene TRDJ3; 9 bases are shared with TRDD3. This CDR3 has 20 amino acids. CDR1 and CDR2 (germline): GEAIGNYY, EKD. The V and J ends lost 0 bases and 3 bases, in that order; junction bases with no gene match: 11.

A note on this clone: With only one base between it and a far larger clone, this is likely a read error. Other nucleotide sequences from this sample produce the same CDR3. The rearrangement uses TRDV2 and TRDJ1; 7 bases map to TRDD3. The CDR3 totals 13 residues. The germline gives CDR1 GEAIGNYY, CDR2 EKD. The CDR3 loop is CACDTGDTDKLIF. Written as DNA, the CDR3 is TGCGCCTGTGACACTGGGGACACCGATAAACTCATCTTT.

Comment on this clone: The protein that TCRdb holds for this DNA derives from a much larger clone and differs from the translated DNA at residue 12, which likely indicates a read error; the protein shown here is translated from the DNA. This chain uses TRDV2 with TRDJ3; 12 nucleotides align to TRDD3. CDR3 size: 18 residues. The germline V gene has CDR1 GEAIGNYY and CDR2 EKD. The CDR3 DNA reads TGTGCCTGTGACGCTACTGGGGGATACTCCTGGGGCACCCGACAGATGTTTTTC. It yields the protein CACDATGGYSWGTRQMFF.

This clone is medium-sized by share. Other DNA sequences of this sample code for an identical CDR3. The CDR3 DNA sequence: TGTGCCTGTGACACCGGGGGTTACACCGATAAACTCATCTTT. It encodes CACDTGGYTDKLIF. This chain links TRDV2 with TRDJ1; TRDD3 might be the D (5 bases). CDR1 GEAIGNYY and CDR2 EKD come from the germline V gene. This CDR3 comprises 14 residues. The V end lost 0 bases, the J end lost 0 bases, and 7 bases lay between the germline ends.

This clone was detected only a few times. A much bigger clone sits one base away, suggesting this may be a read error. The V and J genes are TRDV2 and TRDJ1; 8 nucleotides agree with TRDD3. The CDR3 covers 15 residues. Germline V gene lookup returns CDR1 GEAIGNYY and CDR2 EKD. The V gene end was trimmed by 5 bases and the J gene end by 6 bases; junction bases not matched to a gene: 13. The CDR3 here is CACGSNPTGGYKLIF. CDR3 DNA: TGTGCCTGTGGCTCCAACCCTACTGGGGGCTATAAACTCATCTTT.

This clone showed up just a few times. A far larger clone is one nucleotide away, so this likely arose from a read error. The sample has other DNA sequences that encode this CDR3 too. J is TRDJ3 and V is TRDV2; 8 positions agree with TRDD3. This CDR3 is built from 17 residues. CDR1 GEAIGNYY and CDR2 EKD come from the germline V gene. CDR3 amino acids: CACDTAGDTWDTRQMFF. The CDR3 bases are TGCGCCTGTGACACCGCGGGGGATACCTGGGACACCCGACAGATGTTTTTC.

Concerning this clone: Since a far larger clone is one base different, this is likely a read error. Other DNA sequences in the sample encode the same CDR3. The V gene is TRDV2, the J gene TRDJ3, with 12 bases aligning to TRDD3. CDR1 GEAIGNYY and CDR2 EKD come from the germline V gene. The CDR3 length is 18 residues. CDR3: CACDTGGYFSWDTRQMFF. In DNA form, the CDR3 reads TGTGCCTGCGACACTGGGGGATACTTCTCCTGGGACACCCGACAGATGTTTTTC.

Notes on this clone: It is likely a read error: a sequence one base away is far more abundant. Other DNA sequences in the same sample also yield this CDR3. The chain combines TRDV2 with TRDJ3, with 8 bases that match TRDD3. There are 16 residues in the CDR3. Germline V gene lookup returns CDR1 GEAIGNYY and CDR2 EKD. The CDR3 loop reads CACDGIRSWDTRQMFF. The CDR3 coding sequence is TGTGCCTGTGACGGGATACGCTCCTGGGACACCCGACAGATGTTCTTC.

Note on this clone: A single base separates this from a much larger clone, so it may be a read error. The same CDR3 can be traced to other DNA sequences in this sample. The CDR3 DNA follows: TGTGCCTGCGACCCTACTGGGGGATACAGGGGCTCCTGGGACACCCGACAGATGTTTTTC. Its protein product is CACDPTGGYRGSWDTRQMFF. V and J are TRDV2 and TRDJ3; 12 bases line up with TRDD3. Per the germline V gene, CDR1 is GEAIGNYY and CDR2 is EKD. The CDR3 contains 20 residues. With V trimmed by 7 bases and J by 0 bases, 12 bases remained unmatched.

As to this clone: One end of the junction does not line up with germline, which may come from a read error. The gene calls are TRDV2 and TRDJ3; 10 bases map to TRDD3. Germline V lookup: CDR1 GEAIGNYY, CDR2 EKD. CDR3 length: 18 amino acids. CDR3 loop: CACDTGGSYSWDTRQMFF. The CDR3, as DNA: TGCGCCTGTGACACTGGGGGATCTTACTCCTGGGACACCCGACAGATGTTTTTC.

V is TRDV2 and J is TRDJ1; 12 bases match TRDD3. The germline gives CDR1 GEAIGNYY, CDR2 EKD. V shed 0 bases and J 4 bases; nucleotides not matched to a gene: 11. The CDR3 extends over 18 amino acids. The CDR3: CACDTVLGDTSLVDKLIF. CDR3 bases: TGTGCCTGTGACACCGTACTGGGGGATACAAGTTTGGTCGATAAACTCATCTTT.

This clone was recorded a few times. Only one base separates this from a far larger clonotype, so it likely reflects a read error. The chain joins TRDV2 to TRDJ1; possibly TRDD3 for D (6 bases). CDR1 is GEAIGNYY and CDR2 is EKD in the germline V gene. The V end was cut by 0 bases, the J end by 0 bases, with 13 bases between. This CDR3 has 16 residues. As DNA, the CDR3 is TGTGCCTGTGACACCGCGGGGGAGCCTTACACCGATAAACTCATCTTT. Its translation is CACDTAGEPYTDKLIF.

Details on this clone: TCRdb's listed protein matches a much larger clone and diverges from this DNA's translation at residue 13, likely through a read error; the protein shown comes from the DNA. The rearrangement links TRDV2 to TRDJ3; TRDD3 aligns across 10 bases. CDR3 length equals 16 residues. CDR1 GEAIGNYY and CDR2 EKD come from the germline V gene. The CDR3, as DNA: TGTGCCTGTGACATACTGGGGGATTGGGACACCCGACGGATGTTTTTC. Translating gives CACDILGDWDTRRMFF.

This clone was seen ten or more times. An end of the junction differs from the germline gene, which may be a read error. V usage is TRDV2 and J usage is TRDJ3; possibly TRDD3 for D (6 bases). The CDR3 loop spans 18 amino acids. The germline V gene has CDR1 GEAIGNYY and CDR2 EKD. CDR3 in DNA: TGTGCCTGTGACACTGGGGGGCATAGCTCCTGGGACGCCCGACAGATGTTTTTC. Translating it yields CACDTGGHSSWDARQMFF.

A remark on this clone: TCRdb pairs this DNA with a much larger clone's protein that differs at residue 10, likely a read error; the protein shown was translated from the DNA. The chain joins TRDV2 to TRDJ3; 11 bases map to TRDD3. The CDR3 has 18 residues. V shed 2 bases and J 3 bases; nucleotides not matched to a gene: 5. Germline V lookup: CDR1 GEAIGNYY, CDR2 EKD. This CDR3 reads CACDKILGDIWDTRQMFF. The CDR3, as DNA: TGTGCCTGTGACAAAATACTGGGGGATATCTGGGACACCCGACAGATGTTTTTC.